Below are 28 T cell receptor beta chains sequenced from a single sample in a study of control samples from healthy donors and cancer patients. This table comes from immunoSEQ multiplex PCR, and its TCRdb copy is limited to in-frame clones, with some not included. The repertoire holds about 250,000 clones, with about four fifths as singletons. The sequenced material came from PBMCs. These receptors all stem from a woman aged 60-75 years with lung cancer.

The chain is built from TRBV10-3 and TRBJ2-5; D is possibly TRBD1 or TRBD2 (5 bases each). Germline V gene data show CDR1 as ENHRY and CDR2 as SYGVKD. Trimming took 3 bases from V and 4 from J, leaving 15 bases between them. The CDR3 runs to 15 residues. CDR3 DNA: TGTGCCATCAGTGATACACGGGGACCCTCAGAGACCCAGTACTTC. Its protein is CAISDTRGPSETQYF.

The chain couples TRBV2 to TRBJ1-6; TRBD1 might be the D (6 bases). CDR3 size: 15 residues. Germline CDR1 is SNHLY and CDR2 is FYNNEI. Trimming removed 6 bases at V and 7 bases at J, with 16 bases between. CDR3 DNA sequence: TGTGCCAGCAGACTGACGGGGGGCCAGAATTCACCCCTCCACTTT. Its protein product is CASRLTGGQNSPLHF.

This sequence joins TRBV29-1 and TRBJ1-4; no clear D. There are 12 residues in the CDR3. Germline V gives CDR1 SQVTM, CDR2 ANQGSEA. V shed 6 bases and J shed 8 bases, with 13 bases lying between them. CDR3 amino acids: CSVGVGREKLFF. The CDR3 nucleotides are TGCAGCGTCGGCGTGGGGAGGGAAAAACTGTTTTTT.

This clone was recorded once. The chain combines TRBV9 with TRBJ2-3; D is unclear. Germline V gives CDR1 SGDLS, CDR2 YYNGEE. V lost 3 bases to trimming and J lost 9 bases, with 23 bases between them. The CDR3 consists of 16 residues. Here the CDR3 reads CASSADPTTALGTQYF. DNA of the CDR3: TGTGCCAGCAGCGCGGACCCCACCACAGCCCTTGGGACGCAGTATTTT.

The chain employs TRBV7-9 and TRBJ2-5; 15 bases match TRBD2. The CDR3 has 17 residues. V lost 4 bases, J lost 2 bases, and 5 bases stayed unmatched. Germline loops: CDR1 SEHNR, CDR2 FQNEAQ (reference sequence). The CDR3 is CASSSGLAGGPQETQYF. The DNA for the CDR3 is TGTGCCAGCAGCTCAGGACTAGCGGGGGGGCCGCAAGAGACCCAGTACTTC.

V and J are TRBV10-3 and TRBJ2-2; weak D call: TRBD1 (6 bases). There are 12 residues in the CDR3. Trimming took off 5 bases at V and 7 bases at J, with 8 bases between the two ends. Germline loops: CDR1 ENHRY, CDR2 SYGVKD. The CDR3 is CAISPGDGELFF. The CDR3, as DNA: TGTGCCATCAGTCCAGGGGACGGGGAGCTGTTTTTT.

The chain has TRBV7-9 and TRBJ1-2; D ambiguous. This CDR3 has 14 amino acids. Looked up from germline, CDR1 is SEHNR and CDR2 is FQNEAQ (reference sequence). Trimming shortened V by 3 bases and J by 4 bases, and 12 bases separated the two germline ends. CDR3 in amino acids: CASSFLTGSYGYTF. The CDR3 DNA reads as TGTGCCAGCAGCTTCTTAACCGGATCCTATGGCTACACCTTC.

V gene TRBV6-4 combines with J gene TRBJ1-5; a possible D gene is TRBD1 (5 bases). With 0 bases removed from V and 7 bases from J, the gap between germline ends came to 7 bases. The germline V gene has CDR1 MRHNA and CDR2 SNTAGT. This CDR3 comprises 13 residues. CDR3 sequence: CASSDSWGQPQHF. The CDR3, as DNA: TGTGCCAGCAGTGACTCTTGGGGCCAGCCCCAGCATTTT.

The V call is TRBV10-3, the J call TRBJ1-2, with 7 bases identical to TRBD1. Germline V gives CDR1 ENHRY, CDR2 SYGVKD. V was pared by 3 bases and J by 4 bases, with 8 bases of the junction left unmatched. The CDR3 length is 15 residues. CDR3 sequence reads: CAISDPGGIIYGYTF. CDR3 in DNA: TGTGCCATCAGTGACCCAGGGGGAATAATCTATGGCTACACCTTC.

The chain carries TRBV7-2 and TRBJ1-4; no clear D. The CDR3 consists of 15 residues. The V end was cut by 2 bases, the J end by 0 bases, with 7 bases between. CDR1 and CDR2 from the germline V gene are SGHTA and FQGNSA. The DNA for the CDR3 is TGTGCCAGCAGCTTACAAACCGCAACTAATGAAAAACTGTTTTTT. This sequence encodes CASSLQTATNEKLFF.

The chain recombines TRBV5-1 with TRBJ2-1; D not certain. V lost 4 bases to trimming and J lost 0 bases, with 14 bases between them. The length of the CDR3 is 16 residues. Germline V gene lookup returns CDR1 SGHRS and CDR2 YFSETQ. The CDR3 DNA reads TGCGCCAGCAGCGAACAGTCGTTCGACTCCTACAATGAGCAGTTCTTC. It specifies CASSEQSFDSYNEQFF.

The rearrangement uses TRBV2 and TRBJ2-6; 8 bases line up with TRBD1. Germline V gene data show CDR1 as SNHLY and CDR2 as FYNNEI. V lost 8 bases to trimming and J lost 0 bases; unmatched junction nucleotides: 3. There are 15 residues in the CDR3. The CDR3 region has the DNA TGTGCCAGCCGACAGGGGAGCTCTGGGGCCAACGTCCTGACTTTC. It yields the protein CASRQGSSGANVLTF.

The V and J genes are TRBV6-5 and TRBJ1-5, with a weak D call TRBD1 (6 bases). The CDR3 runs to 14 residues. Germline-derived CDR1 and CDR2 are MNHEY and SVGAGI. V was shortened by 6 bases and J by 4 bases, with 13 bases between the two germline ends. CDR3 residues: CASRSLQGNQPQHF. The CDR3 DNA sequence: TGTGCCAGCAGATCCCTACAGGGAAATCAGCCCCAGCATTTT.

This clone was picked up a small number of times. The chain uses TRBV5-6 and TRBJ1-2, with D possibly being TRBD1 (5 bases). The germline CDR1 and CDR2 sequences are SGHDT and YYEEEE. The CDR3 has 13 residues. Trimming shortened V by 5 bases and J by 4 bases, and 12 bases separated the two germline ends. Here the CDR3 reads CASRPRGPYGYTF. The CDR3, as DNA: TGTGCCAGCAGACCTCGGGGCCCCTATGGCTACACCTTC.

For this clone: This sample includes further DNA sequences coding for the same CDR3. CDR3 DNA: TGCGCCAGCAGCCCGGGGACAGGGGGCGCCGGCACTGAAGCTTTCTTT. This sequence encodes CASSPGTGGAGTEAFF. The chain carries TRBV5-1 and TRBJ1-1, with 12 bases matching TRBD1. V lost 4 bases, J lost 4 bases, and 8 bases stayed unmatched. The CDR3 sequence is 16 residues long. Germline CDR1 is SGHRS and CDR2 is YFSETQ.

The genes are TRBV11-2 and TRBJ2-2, with TRBD2 as a possible D gene (5 bases). Trimming took 2 bases from V and 7 from J, leaving 14 bases between them. Germline CDR1 reads SGHAT; CDR2 reads FQNNGV. The CDR3 is 15 amino acids. The CDR3 protein is CASSLFRAGNGELFF. DNA of the CDR3: TGTGCCAGCAGCTTATTCCGCGCGGGTAACGGGGAGCTGTTTTTT.

This chain connects TRBV18 to TRBJ1-1; no clear D gene. Germline V gives CDR1 KGHSH, CDR2 LQKENI. The V and J ends lost 4 bases and 4 bases respectively, with 19 bases between them. The length of the CDR3 is 16 residues. The CDR3 DNA sequence: TGTGCCAGCTCACTACAAGAGATTAAGGTTGGCACTGAAGCTTTCTTT. This encodes CASSLQEIKVGTEAFF.

The V gene is TRBV4-2, the J gene TRBJ1-1, with TRBD1 as a possible D gene (5 bases). The germline V and J ends were trimmed by 0 bases and 1 base, with 21 bases remaining between them. This CDR3 contains 19 residues. Germline V lookup: CDR1 LGHNA, CDR2 YNFKEQ. The CDR3 coding sequence is TGTGCCAGCAGCCAAGATCGTGGGACTGACATATCACCGAACACTGAAGCTTTCTTT. Its translation is CASSQDRGTDISPNTEAFF.

The rearrangement joins TRBV7-2 to TRBJ2-7, with D possibly being TRBD2 (6 bases). V was cut by 2 bases and J by 11 bases, with 16 bases left in between. The CDR3 length is 13 residues. Looked up from germline, CDR1 is SGHTA and CDR2 is FQGNSA. This chain's CDR3 is CASSLTPGVNKYF. CDR3 in DNA: TGTGCCAGCAGCTTAACGCCGGGGGTCAACAAGTACTTC.

The rearrangement joins TRBV5-1 to TRBJ2-1; D is unresolved. This CDR3 has 14 amino acids. From germline, CDR1 is SGHRS and CDR2 YFSETQ. V lost 4 bases and J lost 2, with 10 bases in between. The CDR3 nucleotides read TGCGCCAGCAGCCAAATGGCCACCTACAATGAGCAGTTCTTC. Protein product: CASSQMATYNEQFF.

This chain uses TRBV7-3 with TRBJ2-7; a weak D match, TRBD2 (5 bases). The CDR3 contains 13 residues. Trimming removed 2 bases at V and 2 bases at J, with 7 bases between. Germline lookup yields CDR1 SGHTA and CDR2 FQGTGA. CDR3 DNA: TGTGCCAGCAGCTTAGGGAGAACCTACGAGCAGTACTTC. Amino acids: CASSLGRTYEQYF.

The V call is TRBV18, the J call TRBJ2-5, with D uncertain. The CDR3 contains 14 residues. Germline V gene sequence: CDR1 KGHSH, CDR2 LQKENI. V was pared by 1 base and J by 3 bases, with 9 bases between. The CDR3 DNA sequence: TGTGCCAGCTCACCACGGACCGTAGAAGAGACCCAGTACTTC. Translated, it gives CASSPRTVEETQYF.

This rearrangement joins TRBV28 to TRBJ2-3; the match to TRBD2 covers 10 bases. CDR3 size: 15 residues. The V segment lost 10 bases and the J segment 4 bases; nucleotides outside the gene matches: 11. Looked up from germline, CDR1 is MDHEN and CDR2 is SYDVKM. The CDR3 DNA reads as TGTGCCATCTCGACCGGGACTAGCGATCCAGATACGCAGTATTTT. Protein product: CAISTGTSDPDTQYF. Using reference TRBV28 and TRBJ2-3 for the parts outside the CDR3, the full variable domain is DVKVTQSSRYLVKRTGEKVFLECVQDMDHENMFWYRQDPGLGLRLIYFSYDVKMKEKGDIPEGYSVSREKKERFSLILESASTNQTSMYLCAISTGTSDPDTQYFGPGTRLTVL.

Written as DNA, the CDR3 is TGTGCCAGCAGCGTAGAGGGCACCGGGGAGCTGTTTTTT. It codes for CASSVEGTGELFF. The chain is built from TRBV9 and TRBJ2-2, with D unclear. The V and J ends lost 0 bases and 4 bases respectively, with 4 bases between them. CDR3 length: 13 residues. From germline, CDR1 is SGDLS and CDR2 YYNGEE.

This chain joins TRBV10-1 and TRBJ2-7; the D is unclear. CDR1 WNHNN and CDR2 SYGVQD come from the germline V gene (reference sequence). Trimming took off 2 bases at V and 4 bases at J, with 3 bases between the two ends. The CDR3 has 11 amino acids. The CDR3 DNA reads as TGCGCCAGCAGTGAGGGTTACGAGCAGTACTTC. This encodes CASSEGYEQYF.

The chain carries TRBV29-1 and TRBJ2-1; 8 bases fit TRBD1. Losses at the gene ends were 6 bases for V and 2 bases for J; bases not matched to a gene: 9. CDR1 and CDR2 (germline): SQVTM, ANQGSEA. CDR3 length equals 15 residues. CDR3 residues: CSVHGQGGPYNEQFF. The CDR3 nucleotides read TGCAGCGTCCACGGACAGGGTGGCCCCTACAATGAGCAGTTCTTC.

The rearrangement links TRBV5-1 to TRBJ2-1; D is unclear. Trimming removed 2 bases from V and 4 bases from J, with 7 bases in between. Looked up from germline, CDR1 is SGHRS and CDR2 is YFSETQ. The CDR3 has 13 residues. The CDR3 DNA reads TGCGCCAGCAGCTTCCAACTGTACAATGAGCAGTTCTTC. It specifies CASSFQLYNEQFF.

This chain connects TRBV7-3 to TRBJ1-1, with no clear D. CDR1 and CDR2 from the germline V gene are SGHTA and FQGTGA. V dropped 5 bases and J dropped 1 base, with 14 bases sitting between them. This CDR3 has 15 residues. CDR3 sequence (DNA): TGTGCCAGCAGCCCTCTGGGAGGCCGGAACACTGAAGCTTTCTTT. Protein product: CASSPLGGRNTEAFF.